This TCR beta chain was sequenced for a study of T cells in Graves' hyperthyroidism and ophthalmopathy. The study's findings and limits: Also found in blood were most expanded thyroid clonotypes above 0.001.

This clonotype was seen many times. As yet, its antigen is unknown. Those patients with uncontrolled infection, other autoimmune disease, pregnancy or lactation were excluded. For the diagnoses, clinical symptoms, serum thyroxine and TRAb, thyroid ultrasound and orbital computed tomography were used. This CDR3 has 15 amino acids. Germline loops: CDR1 SGHTA, CDR2 FQGTGA. Trimming took 2 bases from V and 2 from J, leaving 11 bases between them. Template material for amplifying TCR beta CDR3 regions consisted of RNA transcripts. A first-round RT-PCR of the TCR CDR3 used the HTBI primer set. Using its own MiXCR run on the multiplex PCR reads, TCRdb lists one record per CDR3 protein. The sample carries about 360,000 distinct CDR3 sequences, approximately 13% recorded once.

The sequenced sample consisted of blood. The chain employs TRBV7-3 and TRBJ2-3; no clear D. This receptor was taken from a woman younger than 30 with Graves' hyperthyroidism. The CDR3 coding sequence is TGTGCCAGCAGCTTATCTGGCGGATACACAGATACGCAGTATTTT. Its translation: CASSLSGGYTDTQYF.